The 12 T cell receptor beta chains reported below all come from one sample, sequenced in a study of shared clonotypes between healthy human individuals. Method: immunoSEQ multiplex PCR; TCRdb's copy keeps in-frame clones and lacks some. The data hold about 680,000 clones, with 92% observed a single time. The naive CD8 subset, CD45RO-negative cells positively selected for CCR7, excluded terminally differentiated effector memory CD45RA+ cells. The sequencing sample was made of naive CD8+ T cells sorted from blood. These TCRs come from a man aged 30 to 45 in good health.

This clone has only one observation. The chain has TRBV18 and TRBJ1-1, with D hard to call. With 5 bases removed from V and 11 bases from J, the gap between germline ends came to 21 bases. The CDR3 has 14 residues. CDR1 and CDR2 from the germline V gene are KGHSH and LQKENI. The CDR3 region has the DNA TGTGCCAGCTCAGACACCCAAGGAGGATTTGAGGCTTTCTTT. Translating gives CASSDTQGGFEAFF.

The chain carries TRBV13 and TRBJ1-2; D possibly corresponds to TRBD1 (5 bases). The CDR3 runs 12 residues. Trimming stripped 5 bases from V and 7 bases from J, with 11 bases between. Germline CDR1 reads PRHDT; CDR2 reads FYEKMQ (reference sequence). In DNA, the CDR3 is TGTGCCAGCAGCGAGGGGTCGGGTGGCTACACCTTC. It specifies CASSEGSGGYTF.

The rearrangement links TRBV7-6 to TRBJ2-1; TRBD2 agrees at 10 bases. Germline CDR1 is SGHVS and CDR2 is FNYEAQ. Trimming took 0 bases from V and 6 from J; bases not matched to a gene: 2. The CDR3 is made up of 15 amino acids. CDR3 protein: CASSLASGRGNEQFF. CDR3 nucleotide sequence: TGTGCCAGCAGCTTAGCGAGCGGGAGGGGCAATGAGCAGTTCTTC.

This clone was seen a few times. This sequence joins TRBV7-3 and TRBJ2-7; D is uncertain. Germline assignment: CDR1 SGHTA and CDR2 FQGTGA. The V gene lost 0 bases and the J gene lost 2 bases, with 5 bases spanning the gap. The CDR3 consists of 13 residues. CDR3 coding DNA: TGTGCCAGCAGCTTAACAGATCCCTACGAGCAGTACTTC. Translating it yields CASSLTDPYEQYF. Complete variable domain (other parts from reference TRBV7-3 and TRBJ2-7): GAGVSQTPSNKVTEKGKYVELRCDPISGHTALYWYRQSLGQGPEFLIYFQGTGAADDSGLPNDRFFAVRPEGSVSTLKIQRTERGDSAVYLCASSLTDPYEQYFGPGTRLTVT.

The CDR3 sequence: CASSPGLAGLDEQFF. The CDR3 DNA is TGTGCCAGCAGCCCCGGACTAGCGGGACTCGATGAGCAGTTCTTC. The chain joins TRBV7-6 to TRBJ2-1, with 12 bases fitting TRBD2. CDR1 and CDR2 (germline): SGHVS, FNYEAQ. This CDR3 is 15 amino acids long. J was trimmed by 8 bases and V by 5 bases; bases with no gene match: 7.

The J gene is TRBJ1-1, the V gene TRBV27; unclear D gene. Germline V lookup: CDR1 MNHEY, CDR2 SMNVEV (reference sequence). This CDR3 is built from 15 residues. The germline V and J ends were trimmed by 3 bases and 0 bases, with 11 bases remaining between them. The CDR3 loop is CASSLARRVNTEAFF. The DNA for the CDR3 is TGTGCCAGCAGTTTGGCTCGGCGGGTGAACACTGAAGCTTTCTTT.

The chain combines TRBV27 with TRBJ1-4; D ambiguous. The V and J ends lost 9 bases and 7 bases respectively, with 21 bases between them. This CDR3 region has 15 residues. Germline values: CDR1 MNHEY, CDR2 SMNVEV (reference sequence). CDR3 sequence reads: CASPPRHRNAEKLFF. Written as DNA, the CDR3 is TGTGCCAGTCCTCCCCGCCACAGAAACGCTGAAAAACTGTTTTTT. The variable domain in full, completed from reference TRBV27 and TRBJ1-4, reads EAQVTQNPRYLITVTGKKLTVTCSQNMNHEYMSWYRQDPGLGLRQIYYSMNVEVTDKGDVPEGYKVSRKEKRNFPLILESPSPNQTSLYFCASPPRHRNAEKLFFGSGTQLSVL.

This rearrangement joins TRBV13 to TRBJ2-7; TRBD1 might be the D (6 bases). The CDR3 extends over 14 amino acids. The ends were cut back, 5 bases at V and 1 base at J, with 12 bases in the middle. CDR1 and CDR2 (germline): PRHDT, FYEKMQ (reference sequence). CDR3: CASSANRVSYEQYF. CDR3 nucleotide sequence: TGTGCCAGCAGCGCCAACAGGGTATCCTACGAGCAGTACTTC.

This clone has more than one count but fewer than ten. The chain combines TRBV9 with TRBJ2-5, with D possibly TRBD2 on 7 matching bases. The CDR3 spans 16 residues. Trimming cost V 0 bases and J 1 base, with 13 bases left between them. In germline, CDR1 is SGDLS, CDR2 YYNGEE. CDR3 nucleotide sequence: TGTGCCAGCAGCGTAGGGGGAGGGACAACCCAAGAGACCCAGTACTTC. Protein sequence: CASSVGGGTTQETQYF. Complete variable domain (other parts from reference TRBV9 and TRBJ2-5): DSGVTQTPKHLITATGQRVTLRCSPRSGDLSVYWYQQSLDQGLQFLIQYYNGEERAKGNILERFSAQQFPDLHSELNLSSLELGDSALYFCASSVGGGTTQETQYFGPGTRLLVL.

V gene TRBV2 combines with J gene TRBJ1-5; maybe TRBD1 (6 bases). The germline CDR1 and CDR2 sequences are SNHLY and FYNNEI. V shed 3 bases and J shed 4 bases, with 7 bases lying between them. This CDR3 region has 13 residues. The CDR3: CASSDTGNQPQHF. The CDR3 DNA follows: TGTGCCAGCAGTGACACAGGGAATCAGCCCCAGCATTTT.

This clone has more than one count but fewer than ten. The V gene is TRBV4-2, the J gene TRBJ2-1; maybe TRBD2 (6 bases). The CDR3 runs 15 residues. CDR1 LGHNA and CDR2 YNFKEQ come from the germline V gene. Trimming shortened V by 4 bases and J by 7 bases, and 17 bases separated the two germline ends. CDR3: CASSLNGGEMNEQFF. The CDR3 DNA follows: TGTGCCAGCAGCCTGAACGGAGGGGAAATGAATGAGCAGTTCTTC.

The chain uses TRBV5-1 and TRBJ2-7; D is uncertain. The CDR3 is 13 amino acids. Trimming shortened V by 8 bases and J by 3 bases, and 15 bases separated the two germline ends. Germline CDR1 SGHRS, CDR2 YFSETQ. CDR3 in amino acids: CASRSGDNYEQYF. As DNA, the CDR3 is TGCGCCAGTAGGAGTGGGGATAACTACGAGCAGTACTTC.